This T cell receptor beta chain was observed in a study of blood T cell repertoires in COVID-19. Study at large: From T cells, B-cell-depleted T cells, or PBMCs came the material, which was cDNA or gDNA.

This clone was counted between two and nine times. Germline CDR1 SGHRS, CDR2 YFSETQ. Trimming pared 4 bases from V and 1 base from J, leaving 11 bases between. CDR3 length: 14 residues. The data were produced by immunoSEQ multiplex PCR, yet TCRdb's version contains in-frame clones alone and is incomplete. The sample carries about 270,000 clones, around 90% recorded once. This sequence originates from a man aged 55 to 70 who had recovered from COVID-19. Sequenced: peripheral blood. J is TRBJ1-1 and V is TRBV5-1; unclear D gene. The CDR3 spells CASSLLGRNTEAFF. The CDR3 nucleotides read TGCGCCAGCAGCCTATTGGGCAGGAACACTGAAGCTTTCTTT.